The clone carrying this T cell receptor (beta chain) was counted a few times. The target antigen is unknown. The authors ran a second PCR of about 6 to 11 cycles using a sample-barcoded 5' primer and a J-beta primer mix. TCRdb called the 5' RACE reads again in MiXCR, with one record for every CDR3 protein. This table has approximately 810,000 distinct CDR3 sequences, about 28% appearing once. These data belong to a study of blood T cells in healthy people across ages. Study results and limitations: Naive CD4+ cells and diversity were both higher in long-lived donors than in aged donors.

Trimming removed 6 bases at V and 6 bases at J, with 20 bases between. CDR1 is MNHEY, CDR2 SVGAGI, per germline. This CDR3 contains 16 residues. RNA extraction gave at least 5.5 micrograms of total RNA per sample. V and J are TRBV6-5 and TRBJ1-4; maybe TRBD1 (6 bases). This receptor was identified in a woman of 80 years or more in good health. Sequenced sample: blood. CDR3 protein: CASSLKAGGRDEKLFF. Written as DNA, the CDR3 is TGTGCCAGCAGCTTAAAAGCGGGGGGGCGGGATGAAAAACTGTTTTTT.